The next 27 T cell receptor beta chains were all read from a single sample in a study of blood T cell repertoires in COVID-19. TCRdb's copy holds only in-frame clones and misses some; the assay was immunoSEQ multiplex PCR. The table includes approximately 180,000 clones, roughly 86% detected once. The specimen sequenced was peripheral blood. The source of these receptors is a man aged 40-50 years with active or convalescent COVID-19.

The chain recombines TRBV7-9 with TRBJ1-4, with TRBD1 as a possible D gene (5 bases). The germline V gene encodes CDR1 SEHNR and CDR2 FQNEAQ (reference sequence). The CDR3 loop spans 13 amino acids. The V and J ends lost 1 base and 6 bases respectively, with 6 bases between them. CDR3 bases: TGTGCCAGCAGCTTAGGGACATATGAAAAACTGTTTTTT. Translated: CASSLGTYEKLFF.

J is TRBJ2-1 and V is TRBV3-1 (or the pseudogene TRBV3-2); TRBD2 matches 9 bases. Germline V CDR1 and CDR2: LGHDT, YNNKEL (reference sequence). The trim removed 4 bases at V and 8 bases at J, leaving 3 bases unmatched. The CDR3 loop spans 13 amino acids. CDR3 sequence reads: CASSPGLAYEQFF. As DNA, the CDR3 is TGTGCCAGCAGCCCGGGACTAGCTTATGAGCAGTTCTTC.

CDR3 loop: CASSQGDRSSGNTIYF. The CDR3 DNA reads as TGTGCCAGCAGTCAAGGGGACAGGAGCTCTGGAAACACCATATATTTT. This chain joins TRBV6-1 and TRBJ1-3; 8 bases agree with TRBD1. This CDR3 comprises 16 residues. Germline CDR1 MNHNS, CDR2 SASEGT. The V segment lost 5 bases and the J segment 0 bases; nucleotides outside the gene matches: 6.

The chain combines TRBV6-9 with TRBJ2-3; TRBD1 matches 10 bases. Looked up from germline, CDR1 is MNHGY and CDR2 is SVAAGI. The CDR3 runs 14 residues. After removal of 6 bases from V and 2 bases from J, the junction contained 2 bases not matched to a gene. Here the CDR3 DNA reads TGTGCCAGCAGGGACAGGGGGGCCACAGATACGCAGTATTTT. Translation gives CASRDRGATDTQYF.

The chain has TRBV19 and TRBJ2-1; tentatively, D is TRBD1 (7 bases). Germline lookup yields CDR1 LNHDA and CDR2 SQIVND (reference sequence). Trimming took 3 bases from V and 4 from J, leaving 13 bases between them. The CDR3 extends over 15 amino acids. The CDR3 DNA is TGTGCCAGTAGTATGGCCAGGGGGGTTTACAATGAGCAGTTCTTC. Protein sequence: CASSMARGVYNEQFF.

The chain recombines TRBV19 with TRBJ1-5; TRBD1 aligns across 10 bases. V gave up 9 bases and J gave up 9 bases; unmatched junction bases: 5. In germline, CDR1 is LNHDA, CDR2 SQIVND (reference sequence). This CDR3 is built from 12 residues. CDR3 DNA: TGTGCCAGCAGACAGGGGGCATCGCCCCAGCATTTT. It specifies CASRQGASPQHF.

This chain links TRBV25-1 with TRBJ2-7, with D possibly being TRBD2 (6 bases). The ends were cut back, 1 base at V and 7 bases at J, with 8 bases in the middle. The CDR3 is made up of 12 amino acids. In germline, CDR1 is MGHDK, CDR2 SYGVNS. The CDR3, as DNA: TGTGCCAGCAGTGAATCAGGGAGGGAGCAGTACTTC. This translates into CASSESGREQYF.

The gene calls are TRBV19 and TRBJ2-2; a possible D gene is TRBD1 (6 bases). CDR3 length: 13 amino acids. CDR1 is LNHDA and CDR2 is SQIVND in the germline V gene (reference sequence). V was clipped by 3 bases and J by 6 bases, with 8 bases between them. The CDR3 loop is CASSIRGAGELFF. The CDR3 region has the DNA TGTGCCAGTAGTATCAGGGGAGCCGGGGAGCTGTTTTTT.

The table lists this clone with a few counts. This chain connects TRBV6-1 to TRBJ2-1; 7 positions agree with TRBD1. Germline V gene lookup returns CDR1 MNHNS and CDR2 SASEGT. The CDR3 has 16 residues. V was pared by 2 bases and J by 8 bases, with 12 bases of the junction left unmatched. CDR3 protein: CASSEREGANSDEQFF. CDR3 DNA: TGTGCCAGCAGTGAACGCGAGGGGGCCAACTCCGATGAGCAGTTCTTC.

The genes are TRBV5-6 and TRBJ1-4; 8 bases fit TRBD1. The CDR3 contains 16 residues. CDR1 is SGHDT and CDR2 is YYEEEE in the germline V gene. V was clipped by 5 bases and J by 1 base; unmatched bases: 7. The CDR3 here is CASSAGQGRTNEKLFF. CDR3 bases: TGTGCCAGCAGTGCTGGACAGGGAAGAACTAATGAAAAACTGTTTTTT.

The chain employs TRBV5-5 and TRBJ2-1; unclear D gene. V lost 6 bases and J lost 7, with 8 bases in between. Looked up from germline, CDR1 is SGHKS and CDR2 is YYEKEE (reference sequence). This CDR3 region has 11 residues. The CDR3 DNA sequence: TGTGCCAGCACCCTTCTAAATGAGCAGTTCTTC. Translation gives CASTLLNEQFF.

The chain joins TRBV7-3 to TRBJ1-6; a weak D match, TRBD1 (5 bases). Germline values: CDR1 SGHTA, CDR2 FQGTGA. V lost 5 bases and J lost 3, with 20 bases in between. There are 18 residues in the CDR3. The CDR3 DNA is TGTGCCAGCAGCCCCGAGCGATTAGGGGCCCACTATAATTCACCCCTCCACTTT. Translating gives CASSPERLGAHYNSPLHF.

This clone was recorded a few times. This sequence joins TRBV5-4 and TRBJ2-1; TRBD2 might be the D (6 bases). The CDR3 totals 15 residues. The germline V and J ends were trimmed by 2 bases and 0 bases, with 9 bases remaining between them. CDR1 SGHNT and CDR2 YYREEE come from the germline V gene (reference sequence). The CDR3 DNA follows: TGTGCCAGCAGCTTAGGCGGGGACTCCTACAATGAGCAGTTCTTC. Amino acid sequence: CASSLGGDSYNEQFF. Full variable domain (remainder filled in from reference TRBV5-4 and TRBJ2-1): ETGVTQSPTHLIKTRGQQVTLRCSSQSGHNTVSWYQQALGQGPQFIFQYYREEENGRGNFPPRFSGLQFPNYSSELNVNALELDDSALYLCASSLGGDSYNEQFFGPGTRLTVL.

The chain uses TRBV7-2 and TRBJ2-7; 7 nucleotides match TRBD1. The germline V gene has CDR1 SGHTA and CDR2 FQGNSA. There are 14 residues in the CDR3. Trimming took 5 bases from V and 3 from J; bases not matched to a gene: 7. CDR3 in amino acids: CASSTDRDSYEQYF. The CDR3 DNA is TGTGCCAGCAGCACCGACCGGGACAGCTACGAGCAGTACTTC.

The J gene is TRBJ1-1, the V gene TRBV30; D is uncertain. The length of the CDR3 is 14 residues. Germline loops: CDR1 GTSNPN, CDR2 SVGIG (reference sequence). Between the trimmed V and J ends, which lost 2 bases and 2 bases, there was a span of 12 bases. The CDR3 nucleotides read TGTGCCTGGAGTCTCAGGTCCCCAAACACTGAAGCTTTCTTT. This encodes CAWSLRSPNTEAFF. Combining the CDR3 with reference TRBV30 and TRBJ1-1 gives the whole variable domain SQTIHQWPATLVQPVGSPLSLECTVEGTSNPNLYWYRQAAGRGLQLLFYSVGIGQISSEVPQNLSASRPQDRQFILSSKKLLLSDSGFYLCAWSLRSPNTEAFFGQGTRLTVV.

The chain links TRBV10-3 to TRBJ1-6; 7 bases map to TRBD1. Germline loops: CDR1 ENHRY, CDR2 SYGVKD. With V trimmed by 5 bases and J by 5 bases, 9 bases remained unmatched. This CDR3 comprises 16 residues. The CDR3 sequence is CAISPRGGFDNSPLHF. CDR3 nucleotides: TGTGCCATCAGTCCACGAGGGGGCTTCGATAATTCACCCCTCCACTTT.

The gene calls are TRBV10-3 and TRBJ1-2, with TRBD1 matching 7 bases. Losses at the gene ends were 7 bases for V and 7 bases for J; bases not matched to a gene: 9. The germline V gene has CDR1 ENHRY and CDR2 SYGVKD. This CDR3 is 13 amino acids long. CDR3 amino acids: CAITGQDMTGYTF. The CDR3 DNA is TGTGCCATCACCGGACAGGATATGACTGGCTACACCTTC.

V and J are TRBV6-5 and TRBJ1-6; D uncertain. This CDR3 spans 15 amino acids. Germline V gene data show CDR1 as MNHEY and CDR2 as SVGAGI. V was clipped by 0 bases and J by 4 bases, with 7 bases between them. The CDR3 DNA reads TGTGCCAGCAGTTACTCACCAACTTATAATTCACCCCTCCACTTT. This encodes CASSYSPTYNSPLHF.

This chain joins TRBV6-5 and TRBJ2-2, with unresolved D. CDR1 and CDR2 from the germline V gene are MNHEY and SVGAGI. This CDR3 spans 15 amino acids. Between the trimmed V and J ends, which lost 0 bases and 4 bases, there was a span of 9 bases. CDR3 loop: CASSYSGDSTGELFF. The CDR3 bases are TGTGCCAGCAGTTACTCTGGAGATAGCACCGGGGAGCTGTTTTTT.

The chain couples TRBV5-5 to TRBJ1-1; 10 bases fit TRBD1. J lost 5 bases, V lost 5 bases, and 6 bases had no gene match. CDR3 length: 14 amino acids. Germline-derived CDR1 and CDR2 are SGHKS and YYEKEE (reference sequence). The CDR3 DNA reads as TGTGCCAGCAGACCGACAGGGGGCGTAACTGAAGCTTTCTTT. It yields the protein CASRPTGGVTEAFF.

This clone was picked up one time. The rearrangement joins TRBV6-6 to TRBJ2-7; tentatively, D is TRBD1 (5 bases). Per germline, CDR1 MNHNY and CDR2 SVGAGI (reference sequence). Trimming pared 2 bases from V and 4 bases from J, leaving 15 bases between. This CDR3 has 15 residues. Here the CDR3 DNA reads TGTGCCAGCAGTTACGCCGATCCCCAGGGATACGAGCAGTACTTC. Its translation: CASSYADPQGYEQYF.

The chain recombines TRBV11-2 with TRBJ2-7, with 8 bases matching TRBD1. The CDR3 is 15 residues long. Germline CDR1 reads SGHAT; CDR2 reads FQNNGV. J lost 5 bases, V lost 1 base, and 7 bases had no gene match. The CDR3 sequence is CASSLGATGADEQYF. The CDR3 coding sequence is TGTGCCAGCAGCTTAGGCGCGACAGGGGCCGACGAGCAGTACTTC.

The chain couples TRBV18 to TRBJ1-2, with D maybe TRBD1 (5 bases). V gave up 2 bases and J gave up 4 bases, with 11 bases separating them. Germline V gene data show CDR1 as KGHSH and CDR2 as LQKENI. This CDR3 comprises 14 residues. The CDR3: CASSPGGTFYGYTF. CDR3 sequence (DNA): TGTGCCAGCTCACCAGGGGGGACCTTCTATGGCTACACCTTC.

The chain recombines TRBV4-1 with TRBJ2-1; TRBD2 matches at 11 bases. This CDR3 has 17 residues. Germline assignment: CDR1 MGHRA and CDR2 YSYEKL. J was trimmed by 1 base and V by 1 base; bases with no gene match: 3. The CDR3 region is CASSQGIAGGSYNEQFF. The CDR3 DNA sequence: TGCGCCAGCAGCCAAGGGATAGCGGGGGGGTCCTACAATGAGCAGTTCTTC.

This chain joins TRBV7-9 and TRBJ2-1; TRBD2 aligns across 9 bases. The CDR3 runs 14 residues. J was trimmed by 9 bases and V by 1 base; bases with no gene match: 4. CDR1 and CDR2 from the germline V gene are SEHNR and FQNEAQ (reference sequence). CDR3 residues: CASSLVSGGAEQFF. In DNA form, the CDR3 reads TGTGCCAGCAGCTTAGTTAGCGGGGGCGCTGAGCAGTTCTTC.

The chain recombines TRBV28 with TRBJ2-3; 9 positions agree with TRBD2. Germline V gene data show CDR1 as MDHEN and CDR2 as SYDVKM. The length of the CDR3 is 17 residues. V was clipped by 6 bases and J by 5 bases; unmatched bases: 15. The CDR3 spells CASRGTAGTSPLDTQYF. As DNA, the CDR3 is TGTGCCAGCAGGGGGACAGCCGGGACTAGCCCCCTAGATACGCAGTATTTT.

The V and J genes are TRBV27 and TRBJ2-3; D perhaps matches TRBD2 (5 bases). Germline CDR1 MNHEY, CDR2 SMNVEV (reference sequence). Trimming pared 6 bases from V and 7 bases from J, leaving 14 bases between. CDR3 length: 13 residues. Here the CDR3 reads CASRLNEGYTQYF. In DNA, the CDR3 is TGTGCCAGCAGACTGAATGAGGGATATACGCAGTATTTT.